Presented here are 29 T cell receptor beta chains from one specimen sequenced in a study of blood T cell repertoires in COVID-19. Repertoires were generated with immunoSEQ multiplex PCR, while TCRdb's copy carries only in-frame clones and drops some. The sample gives about 210,000 clones, 65% to 85% of which show up once; more than 10% is in the top ten. The sample taken for sequencing was peripheral blood. These receptor sequences come from a human donor in a cohort sampled during active COVID-19.

The chain employs TRBV5-4 and TRBJ2-7, with 7 nucleotides matching TRBD2. After removal of 1 base from V and 2 bases from J, the junction contained 6 bases not matched to a gene. The CDR3 runs to 15 residues. Germline loops: CDR1 SGHNT, CDR2 YYREEE (reference sequence). The CDR3 reads CASSLLLAATYEQYF. CDR3 DNA sequence: TGTGCCAGCAGCTTGCTTCTAGCGGCGACCTACGAGCAGTACTTC.

The rearrangement links TRBV15 to TRBJ2-3; 8 nucleotides match TRBD2. CDR1 and CDR2 (germline): LNHNV, YYDKDF (reference sequence). The J segment lost 4 bases and the V segment lost 5 bases, leaving 17 bases of the junction unmatched. The length of the CDR3 is 18 residues. Written as DNA, the CDR3 is TGTGCCACCAGCGGGGCAGGTCGAAGCGGGGGTTTCGCAGATACGCAGTATTTT. Translated: CATSGAGRSGGFADTQYF.

V is TRBV4-3 and J is TRBJ2-6; D possibly corresponds to TRBD2 (7 bases). Per germline, CDR1 LGHNA and CDR2 YSLEER. V was cut by 0 bases and J by 0 bases, with 15 bases left in between. The CDR3 length is 19 residues. The CDR3 DNA follows: TGCGCCAGCAGCCAAGATAAGGGGGGGGCTTTCTCTGGGGCCAACGTCCTGACTTTC. Translating gives CASSQDKGGAFSGANVLTF.

The chain carries TRBV9 and TRBJ2-3; D not certain. Per the germline V gene, CDR1 is SGDLS and CDR2 is YYNGEE. CDR3 size: 12 residues. The V end lost 4 bases, the J end lost 1 base, and 4 bases lay between the germline ends. As DNA, the CDR3 is TGTGCCAGCAGCCCAGGCACAGATACGCAGTATTTT. Amino acid sequence: CASSPGTDTQYF.

The chain combines TRBV6-2 or TRBV6-3 with TRBJ2-1; D may be TRBD1 (6 bases). The V and J ends lost 2 bases and 0 bases respectively, with 14 bases between them. Germline V gives CDR1 MNHEY, CDR2 SVGEGT. The CDR3 runs 17 residues. The DNA of the CDR3 is TGTGCCAGCAGTTACCCTACAGGGACGGGCTCCTACAATGAGCAGTTCTTC. Its translation: CASSYPTGTGSYNEQFF.

This clone was recorded only once. J is TRBJ2-2 and V is TRBV4-2; the match to TRBD2 covers 9 bases. This CDR3 has 18 residues. The J segment lost 2 bases and the V segment lost 0 bases, leaving 7 bases of the junction unmatched. The germline gives CDR1 LGHNA, CDR2 YNFKEQ. CDR3 bases: TGTGCCAGCAGCCAAGATTCATGGCGGGGGGGCAACACCGGGGAGCTGTTTTTT. This gives the protein CASSQDSWRGGNTGELFF.

The genes are TRBV10-3 and TRBJ2-3, with D perhaps matching TRBD2 (5 bases). V lost 6 bases to trimming and J lost 0 bases, with 13 bases between them. The CDR3 loop spans 15 amino acids. Germline lookup yields CDR1 ENHRY and CDR2 SYGVKD. In nucleotides, the CDR3 is TGTGCCATCAGCTGGGTTGGCGGGAGCACAGATACGCAGTATTTT. This codes for CAISWVGGSTDTQYF.

This clone was counted at least ten times. The chain uses TRBV18 and TRBJ1-5, with D uncertain. The V gene lost 2 bases and the J gene lost 11 bases, with 19 bases spanning the gap. Germline values: CDR1 KGHSH, CDR2 LQKENI. This CDR3 spans 15 amino acids. The CDR3: CASSPVSSAIGAQHF. Here the CDR3 DNA reads TGTGCCAGCTCACCAGTTAGCTCGGCTATCGGGGCCCAGCATTTT.

This clone was picked up one time. CDR3 amino acids: CASSPGTVQFF. CDR3 nucleotides: TGTGCCAGCAGTCCCGGGACAGTCCAGTTCTTC. V and J are TRBV12-3 or TRBV12-4 and TRBJ2-1, with 7 bases aligning to TRBD1. The CDR3 loop spans 11 amino acids. V lost 5 bases to trimming and J lost 13 bases; unmatched junction nucleotides: 5.

The V call is TRBV19, the J call TRBJ1-1, with 7 positions matching TRBD1. V shed 7 bases, J shed 3 bases, and the junction held 8 bases outside the gene matches. Germline-derived CDR1 and CDR2 are LNHDA and SQIVND (reference sequence). This CDR3 region has 14 residues. CDR3 sequence reads: CASKRQGGYTEAFF. The DNA of the CDR3 is TGTGCCAGTAAACGACAGGGCGGTTACACTGAAGCTTTCTTT. Full variable domain (missing parts from reference TRBV19 and TRBJ1-1): DGGITQSPKYLFRKEGQNVTLSCEQNLNHDAMYWYRQDPGQGLRLIYYSQIVNDFQKGDIAEGYSVSREKKESFPLTVTSAQKNPTAFYLCASKRQGGYTEAFFGQGTRLTVV.

V usage is TRBV27 and J usage is TRBJ1-6; D uncertain. This CDR3 has 15 amino acids. Trimming pared 3 bases from V and 10 bases from J, leaving 16 bases between. CDR1 and CDR2 (germline): MNHEY, SMNVEV (reference sequence). CDR3 nucleotides: TGTGCCAGCAGTTTGGGCCTCGGATTTGTATCACCCCTCCACTTT. Translated, it gives CASSLGLGFVSPLHF.

The chain joins TRBV27 to TRBJ1-2; 8 nucleotides match TRBD1. This CDR3 region has 14 residues. Germline CDR1 reads MNHEY; CDR2 reads SMNVEV (reference sequence). The J segment lost 2 bases and the V segment lost 4 bases, leaving 3 bases of the junction unmatched. The CDR3: CASSYQGANYGYTF. For the CDR3, the DNA is TGTGCCAGCAGTTACCAGGGGGCGAACTATGGCTACACCTTC.

The rearrangement joins TRBV7-2 to TRBJ2-7; tentatively, D is TRBD1 (6 bases). V dropped 4 bases and J dropped 9 bases, with 22 bases sitting between them. This CDR3 contains 15 residues. Germline V gives CDR1 SGHTA, CDR2 FQGNSA. As DNA, the CDR3 is TGTGCCAGCAGCTACCGCTCCGGGACATCTGACTTGCAGTACTTC. It translates to CASSYRSGTSDLQYF.

The rearrangement joins TRBV11-1 to TRBJ1-4, with D unclear. The V end was cut by 3 bases, the J end by 0 bases, with 8 bases between. The CDR3 contains 15 residues. The germline V gene encodes CDR1 SGHAT and CDR2 FQDESV (reference sequence). This CDR3 is CASSFGGPTNEKLFF. The CDR3, as DNA: TGTGCCAGCAGCTTCGGCGGGCCAACTAATGAAAAACTGTTTTTT. Complete variable domain (other parts from reference TRBV11-1 and TRBJ1-4): EAEVAQSPRYKITEKSQAVAFWCDPISGHATLYWYRQILGQGPELLVQFQDESVVDDSQLPKDRFSAERLKGVDSTLKIQPAELGDSAMYLCASSFGGPTNEKLFFGSGTQLSVL.

Turning to this clone: The junction and the germline gene differ at one end; a read error may be behind it. CDR3 coding DNA: TGTGCCAGCAGTGAAGCGAGCGGGGGGACGAAAATCATTCAGTACTTC. It codes for CASSEASGGTKIIQYF. The chain carries TRBV6-1 and TRBJ2-4, with 9 bases lining up with TRBD2. CDR3 length: 16 amino acids. From germline, CDR1 is MNHNS and CDR2 SASEGT.

This clone was detected only a few times. The chain uses TRBV28 and TRBJ1-2, with a weak D call TRBD1 (6 bases). Germline values: CDR1 MDHEN, CDR2 SYDVKM. There are 14 residues in the CDR3. The germline V and J ends were trimmed by 4 bases and 3 bases, with 12 bases remaining between them. Here the CDR3 reads CASSSAYRDYGYTF. The CDR3 region has the DNA TGTGCCAGCAGTTCAGCCTACAGGGACTATGGCTACACCTTC.

This sequence joins TRBV28 and TRBJ2-1; TRBD2 matches 12 bases. V lost 9 bases to trimming and J lost 9 bases; unmatched junction nucleotides: 12. This CDR3 is 15 amino acids long. The germline gives CDR1 MDHEN, CDR2 SYDVKM. The CDR3 protein is CASGLGLAGTSEQFF. The CDR3 DNA reads as TGTGCCAGTGGGCTCGGACTAGCGGGAACGAGTGAGCAGTTCTTC.

CDR3 sequence: CASSLPGAGGNQPQHF. In DNA, the CDR3 is TGTGCCAGCAGCTTGCCAGGGGCAGGGGGCAATCAGCCCCAGCATTTT. This chain connects TRBV5-5 to TRBJ1-5, with D possibly being TRBD1 (6 bases). V lost 1 base and J 2 bases, leaving 13 bases between the germline ends. The CDR3 loop spans 16 amino acids. Germline V gene data show CDR1 as SGHKS and CDR2 as YYEKEE (reference sequence). The variable domain in full, with the rest retrieved from reference TRBV5-5 and TRBJ1-5, is DAGVTQSPTHLIKTRGQQVTLRCSPISGHKSVSWYQQVLGQGPQFIFQYYEKEERGRGNFPDRFSARQFPNYSSELNVNALLLGDSALYLCASSLPGAGGNQPQHFGDGTRLSIL.

This clone was seen only a few times. The J gene is TRBJ2-6, the V gene TRBV27; TRBD1 matches at 10 bases. V lost 6 bases to trimming and J lost 2 bases; unmatched junction nucleotides: 7. Germline V lookup: CDR1 MNHEY, CDR2 SMNVEV (reference sequence). The CDR3 is 17 amino acids. This CDR3 reads CASSRTGGKPGANVLTF. As DNA, the CDR3 is TGTGCCAGCAGCCGGACAGGGGGAAAGCCTGGGGCCAACGTCCTGACTTTC.

The V and J genes are TRBV24-1 and TRBJ2-1, with D possibly TRBD1 on 5 matching bases. The germline V gene encodes CDR1 KGHDR and CDR2 SFDVKD. The CDR3 runs 12 residues. The CDR3 DNA is TGTGCTAGGGGATCAGTAAGTGATGAGCAGTTCTTC. This sequence encodes CARGSVSDEQFF.

The J gene is TRBJ2-5, the V gene TRBV29-1; 8 bases align to TRBD2. V dropped 0 bases and J dropped 5; count of bases not matched to a gene: 8. This CDR3 has 15 amino acids. Germline V lookup: CDR1 SQVTM, CDR2 ANQGSEA. The chain's CDR3 is CSVEDPTGGPETQYF. The CDR3 DNA sequence: TGCAGCGTTGAAGATCCAACGGGGGGGCCGGAGACCCAGTACTTC.

The chain couples TRBV29-1 to TRBJ2-5; 8 nucleotides align to TRBD1. Germline CDR1 is SQVTM and CDR2 is ANQGSEA. V gave up 4 bases and J gave up 5 bases; unmatched junction bases: 15. This CDR3 comprises 16 residues. CDR3: CSVGGTGDGGGETQYF. For the CDR3, the DNA is TGCAGCGTTGGGGGGACAGGAGACGGCGGTGGGGAGACCCAGTACTTC.

The sample holds a few counts of this clone. V usage is TRBV7-2 and J usage is TRBJ1-2, with a tentative D call TRBD1 (6 bases). V was cut by 4 bases and J by 2 bases, with 11 bases left in between. Germline V gene sequence: CDR1 SGHTA, CDR2 FQGNSA. The length of the CDR3 is 14 residues. Written as DNA, the CDR3 is TGTGCCAGCAGCTCCTCGACAGGAAACTATGGCTACACCTTC. This codes for CASSSSTGNYGYTF.

The chain couples TRBV5-1 to TRBJ2-5; possible D gene TRBD2, 5 bases. The CDR3 is made up of 14 amino acids. Deletions cut 3 bases from V and 5 bases from J, with 14 bases between. CDR1 SGHRS and CDR2 YFSETQ come from the germline V gene. The CDR3 nucleotides read TGCGCCAGCAGCTACATCACTAGTCTGGAGACCCAGTACTTC. It yields the protein CASSYITSLETQYF.

The chain employs TRBV14 and TRBJ2-7; 8 bases match TRBD1. V shed 1 base and J 4 bases; nucleotides not matched to a gene: 6. The CDR3 spans 15 residues. In germline, CDR1 is SGHDN, CDR2 FVKESK. CDR3 DNA sequence: TGTGCCAGCAGCCAAGCGGCAGGGGGCAAGTACGAGCAGTACTTC. Its translation: CASSQAAGGKYEQYF.

The rearrangement links TRBV3-1 (or the pseudogene TRBV3-2) to TRBJ2-1, with 14 bases identical to TRBD2. V shed 4 bases, J shed 7 bases, and the junction held 6 bases outside the gene matches. The CDR3 totals 16 residues. The germline gives CDR1 LGHDT, CDR2 YNNKEL (reference sequence). CDR3 nucleotide sequence: TGTGCCAGCAGCCTCGGACTAGCGGGGGGTAGAAATGAGCAGTTCTTC. It specifies CASSLGLAGGRNEQFF.

The gene calls are TRBV6-5 and TRBJ2-6; no firm D call. V was trimmed by 6 bases and J by 0 bases, leaving 6 bases between them. The CDR3 loop spans 14 amino acids. Germline V gene lookup returns CDR1 MNHEY and CDR2 SVGAGI. The CDR3 protein is CASRPSSGANVLTF. CDR3 DNA: TGTGCCAGCAGGCCTAGCTCTGGGGCCAACGTCCTGACTTTC.

CDR3 in amino acids: CASSGQSNQPQHF. The CDR3 nucleotides are TGTGCCAGCAGCGGACAGTCGAATCAGCCCCAGCATTTT. The genes are TRBV5-5 and TRBJ1-5, with a weak D call TRBD1 (6 bases). Looked up from germline, CDR1 is SGHKS and CDR2 is YYEKEE (reference sequence). Trimming removed 4 bases at V and 4 bases at J, with 9 bases between. The CDR3 is 13 residues long. Variable domain in full (rest from reference TRBV5-5 and TRBJ1-5): DAGVTQSPTHLIKTRGQQVTLRCSPISGHKSVSWYQQVLGQGPQFIFQYYEKEERGRGNFPDRFSARQFPNYSSELNVNALLLGDSALYLCASSGQSNQPQHFGDGTRLSIL.

The chain couples TRBV11-1 to TRBJ1-1, with D possibly TRBD1 on 5 matching bases. The CDR3 runs to 12 residues. The germline gives CDR1 SGHAT, CDR2 FQDESV (reference sequence). V lost 5 bases, J lost 7 bases, and 11 bases lay in between. The CDR3 nucleotides are TGTGCCAGCAGCCGGAGGAGGGGTGAAGCTTTCTTT. It encodes CASSRRRGEAFF.